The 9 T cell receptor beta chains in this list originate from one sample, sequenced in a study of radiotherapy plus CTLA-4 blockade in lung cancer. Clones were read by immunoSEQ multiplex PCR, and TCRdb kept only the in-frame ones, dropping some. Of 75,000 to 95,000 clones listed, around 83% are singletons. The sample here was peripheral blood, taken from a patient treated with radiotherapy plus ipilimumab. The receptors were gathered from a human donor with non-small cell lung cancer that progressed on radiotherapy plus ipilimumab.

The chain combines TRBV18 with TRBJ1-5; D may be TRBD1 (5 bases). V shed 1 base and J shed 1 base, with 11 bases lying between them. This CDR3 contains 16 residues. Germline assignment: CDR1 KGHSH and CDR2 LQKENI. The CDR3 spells CASSPLGGVSNQPQHF. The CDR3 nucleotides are TGTGCCAGCTCACCACTCGGGGGAGTGAGCAATCAGCCCCAGCATTTT.

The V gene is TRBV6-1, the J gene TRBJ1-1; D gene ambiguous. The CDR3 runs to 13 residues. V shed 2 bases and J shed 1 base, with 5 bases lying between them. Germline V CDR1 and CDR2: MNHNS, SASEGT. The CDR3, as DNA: TGTGCCAGCAGTGAAATACGGAACACTGAAGCTTTCTTT. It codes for CASSEIRNTEAFF.

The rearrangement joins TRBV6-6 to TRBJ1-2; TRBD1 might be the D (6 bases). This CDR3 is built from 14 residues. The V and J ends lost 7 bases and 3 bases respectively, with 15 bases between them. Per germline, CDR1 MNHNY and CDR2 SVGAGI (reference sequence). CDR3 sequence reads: CASTPSDRYYGYTF. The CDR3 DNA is TGTGCCAGCACCCCTTCGGACAGATACTATGGCTACACCTTC.

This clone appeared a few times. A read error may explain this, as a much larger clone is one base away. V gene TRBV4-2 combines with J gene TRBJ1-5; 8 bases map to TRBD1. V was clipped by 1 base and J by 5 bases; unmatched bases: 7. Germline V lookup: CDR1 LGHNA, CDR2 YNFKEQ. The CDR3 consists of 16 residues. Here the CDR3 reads CASSQAAGGVDQPQHF. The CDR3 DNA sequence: TGTGCCAGCAGCCAAGCGGCAGGGGGCGTGGATCAGCCCCAGCATTTT.

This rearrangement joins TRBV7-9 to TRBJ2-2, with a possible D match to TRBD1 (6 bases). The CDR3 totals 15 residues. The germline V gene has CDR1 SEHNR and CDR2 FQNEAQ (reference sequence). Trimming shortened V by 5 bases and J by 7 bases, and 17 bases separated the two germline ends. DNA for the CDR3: TGTGCCAGCAGCCGAATGACAGGTTTGGTCGGGGAGCTGTTTTTT. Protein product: CASSRMTGLVGELFF.

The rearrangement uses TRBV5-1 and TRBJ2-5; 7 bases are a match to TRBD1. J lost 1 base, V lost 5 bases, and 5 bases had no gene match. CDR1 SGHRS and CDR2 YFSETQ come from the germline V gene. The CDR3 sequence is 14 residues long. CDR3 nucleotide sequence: TGCGCCAGCAGTACGGGACAGTCCCAAGAGACCCAGTACTTC. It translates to CASSTGQSQETQYF.

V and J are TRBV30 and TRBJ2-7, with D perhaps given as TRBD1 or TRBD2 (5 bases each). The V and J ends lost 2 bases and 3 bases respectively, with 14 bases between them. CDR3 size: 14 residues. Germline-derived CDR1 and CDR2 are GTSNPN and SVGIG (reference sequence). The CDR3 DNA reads TGTGCCTGGAGTCCACACGGGGCGGGCTACGAGCAGTACTTC. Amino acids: CAWSPHGAGYEQYF.

Here the CDR3 reads CASSFSGTTDTQYF. CDR3 sequence (DNA): TGTGCCAGCAGCTTTTCGGGAACCACAGATACGCAGTATTTT. The V gene is TRBV5-6, the J gene TRBJ2-3; possibly TRBD2 for D (5 bases). The germline gives CDR1 SGHDT, CDR2 YYEEEE. The V end lost 2 bases, the J end lost 2 bases, and 9 bases lay between the germline ends. The CDR3 has 14 residues.

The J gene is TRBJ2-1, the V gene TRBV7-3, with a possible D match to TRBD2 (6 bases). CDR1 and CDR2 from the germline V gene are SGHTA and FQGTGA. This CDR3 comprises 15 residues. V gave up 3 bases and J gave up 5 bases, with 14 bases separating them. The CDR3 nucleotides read TGTGCCAGCAGCTTGCGGTCGGGACTTAACAATGAGCAGTTCTTC. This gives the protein CASSLRSGLNNEQFF.